This record covers a single T cell receptor (beta chain). The entry originates in a study of OX40 agonist ivuxolimab in advanced cancers. The CDR3 covers 11 residues. The V gene lost 5 bases and the J gene lost 5 bases, with 7 bases spanning the gap. CDR1 SGDLS and CDR2 YYNGEE come from the germline V gene. The assay was immunoSEQ multiplex PCR, and TCRdb's table has in-frame clones only and misses some. The sample includes roughly 30,000 clones, 80% to 95% of them seen just once. The sequence came from an adult with an advanced solid tumor such as melanoma, head and neck, liver or kidney cancer. The chain employs TRBV9 and TRBJ1-2; D ambiguous. This material consisted of CD4+ or CD8+ T cells sorted from blood, taken in a trial of the OX40 agonist ivuxolimab. This chain's CDR3 is CASSENYGYTF. Written as DNA, the CDR3 is TGTGCCAGCAGTGAGAATTATGGCTACACCTTC.